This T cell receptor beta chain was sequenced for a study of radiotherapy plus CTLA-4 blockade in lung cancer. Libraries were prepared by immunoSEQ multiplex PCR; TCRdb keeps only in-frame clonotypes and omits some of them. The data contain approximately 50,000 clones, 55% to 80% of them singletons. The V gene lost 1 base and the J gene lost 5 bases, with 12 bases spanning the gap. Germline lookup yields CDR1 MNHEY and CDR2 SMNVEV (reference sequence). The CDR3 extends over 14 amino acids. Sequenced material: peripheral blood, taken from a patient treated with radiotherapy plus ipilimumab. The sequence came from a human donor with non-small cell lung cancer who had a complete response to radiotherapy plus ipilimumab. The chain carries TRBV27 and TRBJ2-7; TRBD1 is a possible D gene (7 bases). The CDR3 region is CASSLYRGGDEQYF. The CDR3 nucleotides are TGTGCCAGCAGTTTATACAGGGGCGGGGACGAGCAGTACTTC.